The clone carrying this TCR beta chain is labeled medium-sized. Its target is not known. The germline V gene encodes CDR1 DFQATT and CDR2 SNEGSKA (reference sequence). This CDR3 region has 13 residues. Trimming took 3 bases from V and 3 from J; bases not matched to a gene: 1. This entry is derived from a study of lung T cells in sarcoidosis with Löfgren's syndrome. At the level of the study: Repertoire analyses centered on Löfgren's syndrome patients. General observations from the study: TRAV12-1 and TRBV2 were reportedly most expanded in Löfgren's patients. TRBV2 was the preferred pairing partner of TRAV12-1, with similar CDR3s. Multiple Löfgren's syndrome patients reportedly shared TRAV12-1 and TRBV2 CDR3 motifs, suggesting public CD4+ TCRs.

TCRdb redid the calling of the reads with MiXCR, one entry per CDR3 protein. The data hold 6,500 to 9,000 distinct CDR3 sequences, with around a fifth observed a single time. This chain joins TRBV20-1 and TRBJ1-5, with 8 bases aligning to TRBD1. The specimen was CD4+ T cells from bronchoalveolar lavage fluid. This TCR was sampled from a human donor with sarcoidosis (Löfgren's syndrome or another form), or a control subject (not recorded which). The CDR3 reads CSARTGVNQPQHF. The DNA for the CDR3 is TGCAGTGCTAGGACAGGGGTCAATCAGCCCCAGCATTTT.